Listed here are 27 T cell receptor beta chains from one sample, sequenced in a study of cytomegalovirus exposure and HLA in healthy donors. The PCR employed 60 Vbeta primers together with 13 Jbeta primers. The repertoire was sequenced with immunoSEQ multiplex PCR; TCRdb's copy has only in-frame clones and lacks some. The sample lists some 86,000 clones, more than 75% occurring once. The sample taken for sequencing was PBMCs. The receptors were gathered from a woman in her thirties or forties in good health and CMV-seropositive.

To note about this clone: A read error may produce the germline difference seen at one junction end. This same CDR3 is encoded by further DNA sequences in the sample. The rearrangement joins TRBV11-3 to TRBJ1-1; a weak D match, TRBD1 (5 bases). Germline V lookup: CDR1 SGHNT, CDR2 YENEEA. This CDR3 has 14 amino acids. In DNA, the CDR3 is TGTGCCAGCAGCTTCGGGGGACCGAACACTGAGGCTTTCTTT. Translation: CASSFGGPNTEAFF.

This rearrangement joins TRBV25-1 to TRBJ1-5; TRBD1 matches 7 bases. Germline V gene lookup returns CDR1 MGHDK and CDR2 SYGVNS. With V trimmed by 4 bases and J by 3 bases, 3 bases remained unmatched. The CDR3 is 14 amino acids. CDR3: CASSGQGNNQPQHF. CDR3 bases: TGTGCCAGCAGTGGACAGGGTAACAATCAGCCCCAGCATTTT.

This clone is medium-sized in the sample. V gene TRBV2 combines with J gene TRBJ1-2; D gene ambiguous. Germline V CDR1 and CDR2: SNHLY, FYNNEI. The V end lost 7 bases, the J end lost 4 bases, and 19 bases lay between the germline ends. The CDR3 consists of 15 residues. Here the CDR3 reads CASTEEGTPVYGYTF. CDR3 nucleotides: TGTGCCAGCACCGAGGAGGGCACCCCTGTCTATGGCTACACCTTC.

The CDR3 region has the DNA TGTGCCAGCAGTTCCCCCGTATGGAGGGGCAACTATGGCTACACCTTC. Translated, it gives CASSSPVWRGNYGYTF. The V call is TRBV28, the J call TRBJ1-2; D is possibly TRBD1 (5 bases). CDR1 is MDHEN, CDR2 SYDVKM, per germline. V lost 4 bases and J lost 2, with 17 bases in between. The CDR3 extends over 16 amino acids.

The V and J genes are TRBV27 and TRBJ2-2; D is possibly TRBD1 (6 bases). CDR1 and CDR2 from the germline V gene are MNHEY and SMNVEV (reference sequence). V lost 5 bases to trimming and J lost 3 bases, with 16 bases between them. The CDR3 has 16 amino acids. The CDR3 is CASSTRDTRYTGELFF. The CDR3 DNA is TGTGCCAGCAGTACCCGGGACACACGGTACACCGGGGAGCTGTTTTTT.

The gene calls are TRBV5-1 and TRBJ1-1; D is ambiguous. Germline V lookup: CDR1 SGHRS, CDR2 YFSETQ. CDR3 size: 13 residues. Trimming removed 1 base from V and 3 bases from J, with 7 bases in between. This chain's CDR3 is CASSLIPDTEAFF. The CDR3 coding sequence is TGCGCCAGCAGCTTGATCCCTGACACTGAAGCTTTCTTT.

The chain uses TRBV11-2 and TRBJ2-1, with 9 bases that match TRBD2. The CDR3 runs 16 residues. Trimming at V came to 5 bases and at J to 6 bases, leaving 11 bases not matched to a gene. Germline values: CDR1 SGHAT, CDR2 FQNNGV. In DNA, the CDR3 is TGTGCCAGCAGCCTTCGTGATAGCGGGAGCCCCAATGAGCAGTTCTTC. Encoded protein: CASSLRDSGSPNEQFF.

The V and J genes are TRBV6-1 and TRBJ1-2; 9 bases are shared with TRBD1. The CDR3 loop spans 18 amino acids. Germline CDR1 reads MNHNS; CDR2 reads SASEGT. V lost 0 bases to trimming and J lost 5 bases; unmatched junction nucleotides: 13. CDR3 nucleotide sequence: TGTGCCAGCAGTGAAGCGGAGTCCCGCGGGACAGGGACTTATGGCTACACCTTC. It encodes CASSEAESRGTGTYGYTF.

The V gene is TRBV21-1, the J gene TRBJ2-1; whether TRBD2, the table's D call, matches the DNA was not checked. TRBV21-1 counts as a pseudogene. The CDR3 is 17 residues long. The CDR3: CASSKGLAGGSYNEQFF. CDR3 coding DNA: TGTGCCAGCAGCAAAGGCTTAGCGGGAGGTTCCTACAATGAGCAGTTCTTC.

As to this clone: This sample also contains other DNA sequences that code for the same CDR3. The chain uses TRBV6-5 and TRBJ1-2; no reliable D call. Germline CDR1 is MNHEY and CDR2 is SVGAGI. The ends were cut back, 2 bases at V and 0 bases at J, with 4 bases in the middle. The CDR3 is 13 residues long. The CDR3 sequence: CASSYTANYGYTF. The CDR3, as DNA: TGTGCCAGCAGTTACACGGCTAACTATGGCTACACCTTC.

The chain uses TRBV7-6 and TRBJ2-7, with TRBD1 identical over 9 bases. Looked up from germline, CDR1 is SGHVS and CDR2 is FNYEAQ. The V gene end was trimmed by 5 bases and the J gene end by 1 base; junction bases not matched to a gene: 3. The CDR3 covers 14 residues. The CDR3 DNA reads as TGTGCCAGCAGCCGGGGGACAGGGTCCTACGAGCAGTACTTC. Its translation is CASSRGTGSYEQYF.

The chain employs TRBV6-4 and TRBJ2-3, with 7 bases that match TRBD2. Germline V gene lookup returns CDR1 MRHNA and CDR2 SNTAGT. The CDR3 is 16 amino acids. V was pared by 0 bases and J by 4 bases, with 7 bases of the junction left unmatched. The CDR3 DNA reads TGTGCCAGCAGTGACTCAGTTGAGCTAGCGGCAGATACGCAGTATTTT. Translation: CASSDSVELAADTQYF.

The chain carries TRBV19 and TRBJ1-1; no reliable D call. Trimming left V 3 bases short and J 1 base short, with 12 bases between. Germline V CDR1 and CDR2: LNHDA, SQIVND (reference sequence). The CDR3 spans 15 residues. CDR3 nucleotides: TGTGCCAGTAGTATCACCCCGGGGTCGAACACTGAAGCTTTCTTT. This encodes CASSITPGSNTEAFF.

The chain couples TRBV6-5 to TRBJ2-7, with 7 bases fitting TRBD2. Germline V gene lookup returns CDR1 MNHEY and CDR2 SVGAGI. The V and J ends lost 5 bases and 2 bases, in that order; junction bases with no gene match: 6. This CDR3 is 14 amino acids long. CDR3 in DNA: TGTGCCAGCAGTCCGCGCGGGGGTGCCTACGAGCAGTACTTC. Its protein is CASSPRGGAYEQYF.

This chain connects TRBV27 to TRBJ2-3; the match to TRBD2 covers 8 bases. The CDR3 sequence is 16 residues long. Trimming took 3 bases from V and 0 from J; bases not matched to a gene: 5. From germline, CDR1 is MNHEY and CDR2 SMNVEV (reference sequence). CDR3 nucleotide sequence: TGTGCCAGCAGTTTTAAGGGACTAGTAAGCACAGATACGCAGTATTTT. Translated: CASSFKGLVSTDTQYF.

This chain connects TRBV5-5 to TRBJ1-1, with 7 bases lining up with TRBD1. This CDR3 contains 13 residues. Per the germline V gene, CDR1 is SGHKS and CDR2 is YYEKEE (reference sequence). V lost 4 bases, J lost 1 base, and 1 base stayed unmatched. The CDR3 DNA follows: TGTGCCAGCAGCCGACAGGGGAACACTGAAGCTTTCTTT. Protein product: CASSRQGNTEAFF.

V usage is TRBV6-5 and J usage is TRBJ1-5, with D maybe TRBD1 (6 bases). Trimming stripped 6 bases from V and 3 bases from J, with 12 bases between. CDR3 length: 14 residues. Germline V lookup: CDR1 MNHEY, CDR2 SVGAGI. CDR3 coding DNA: TGTGCCAGCAGACCCGGACAGCCCAATCAGCCCCAGCATTTT. Translating it yields CASRPGQPNQPQHF.

The CDR3 DNA is TGCAGCGTTGAAGATTTGTTCCTGGAGGGCCCCTACAATGAGCAGTTCTTC. This sequence encodes CSVEDLFLEGPYNEQFF. This chain joins TRBV29-1 and TRBJ2-1; TRBD2 is a possible D gene (6 bases). Trimming took off 0 bases at V and 2 bases at J, with 17 bases between the two ends. This CDR3 has 17 residues. Germline assignment: CDR1 SQVTM and CDR2 ANQGSEA.

The J gene is TRBJ1-2, the V gene TRBV9, with a possible D match to TRBD1 (5 bases). The germline CDR1 and CDR2 sequences are SGDLS and YYNGEE. V shed 3 bases and J shed 6 bases, with 21 bases lying between them. The CDR3 contains 16 residues. CDR3: CASSESTRSGLDGYTF. DNA for the CDR3: TGTGCCAGCAGCGAATCTACCCGGTCGGGACTGGATGGCTACACCTTC.

The table lists this clone with a few counts. The rearrangement uses TRBV5-4 and TRBJ2-7, with 7 bases aligning to TRBD1. The V gene's germline CDR1 is SGHNT and CDR2 YYREEE (reference sequence). This CDR3 region has 16 residues. The ends lost 4 bases at V and 2 bases at J; junction bases unmatched: 12. The CDR3 spells CASSRQGSGWTYEQYF. CDR3 in DNA: TGTGCCAGCAGCCGACAGGGATCTGGGTGGACCTACGAGCAGTACTTC.

J is TRBJ2-6 and V is TRBV9, with 7 bases matching TRBD1. The ends lost 3 bases at V and 0 bases at J; junction bases unmatched: 3. The CDR3 consists of 16 residues. CDR1 is SGDLS and CDR2 is YYNGEE in the germline V gene. The CDR3 reads CASSAGTVSGANVLTF. CDR3 sequence (DNA): TGTGCCAGCAGCGCCGGGACAGTCTCTGGGGCCAACGTCCTGACTTTC. Using reference TRBV9 and TRBJ2-6 for the parts outside the CDR3, the full variable domain is DSGVTQTPKHLITATGQRVTLRCSPRSGDLSVYWYQQSLDQGLQFLIQYYNGEERAKGNILERFSAQQFPDLHSELNLSSLELGDSALYFCASSAGTVSGANVLTFGAGSRLTVL.

The V gene is TRBV11-3, the J gene TRBJ2-3, with D perhaps matching TRBD1 (6 bases). The V and J ends lost 2 bases and 2 bases respectively, with 20 bases between them. Germline CDR1 SGHNT, CDR2 YENEEA. The CDR3 contains 18 residues. CDR3 sequence reads: CASSLNGQGSSYTDTQYF. CDR3 coding DNA: TGTGCCAGCAGCTTAAATGGGCAGGGGAGTTCTTACACAGATACGCAGTATTTT.

The rearrangement joins TRBV5-1 to TRBJ2-5, with 8 positions matching TRBD2. From germline, CDR1 is SGHRS and CDR2 YFSETQ. Losses at the gene ends were 0 bases for V and 1 base for J; bases not matched to a gene: 5. The CDR3 sequence is 16 residues long. In DNA, the CDR3 is TGCGCCAGCAGCTTGGCGGCTAGCGGGCTCCAAGAGACCCAGTACTTC. Amino acid sequence: CASSLAASGLQETQYF.

V and J are TRBV7-3 and TRBJ1-2; 9 nucleotides match TRBD1. Germline trimming cut 1 base from V and 8 bases from J; bases unmatched to any gene: 8. The CDR3 is 15 residues long. CDR1 is SGHTA and CDR2 is FQGTGA in the germline V gene. The CDR3 coding sequence is TGTGCCAGCAGCTTAAGCATCACAGGGGGCGGGGGCTACACCTTC. Residues: CASSLSITGGGGYTF.

The chain uses TRBV7-2 and TRBJ1-5; D not certain. The germline gives CDR1 SGHTA, CDR2 FQGNSA. The CDR3 is 13 amino acids. V was pared by 4 bases and J by 0 bases, with 4 bases between. In DNA, the CDR3 is TGTGCCAGCAGCTCGTATAGCAATCAGCCCCAGCATTTT. This codes for CASSSYSNQPQHF.

The chain couples TRBV30 to TRBJ1-1, with 9 bases fitting TRBD1. Germline CDR1 and CDR2: GTSNPN and SVGIG (reference sequence). The CDR3 spans 11 residues. V gave up 1 base and J gave up 10 bases; unmatched junction bases: 1. CDR3 sequence: CAWSGTGVAFF. CDR3 DNA sequence: TGTGCCTGGAGTGGGACAGGGGTAGCTTTCTTT.

The chain employs TRBV18 and TRBJ1-1, with D possibly TRBD1 on 6 matching bases. V lost 6 bases, J lost 6 bases, and 17 bases lay in between. Germline-derived CDR1 and CDR2 are KGHSH and LQKENI. This CDR3 is 14 amino acids long. As DNA, the CDR3 is TGTGCCAGCTCCCGGGACATAACAGAGGCTGAAGCTTTCTTT. It translates to CASSRDITEAEAFF.